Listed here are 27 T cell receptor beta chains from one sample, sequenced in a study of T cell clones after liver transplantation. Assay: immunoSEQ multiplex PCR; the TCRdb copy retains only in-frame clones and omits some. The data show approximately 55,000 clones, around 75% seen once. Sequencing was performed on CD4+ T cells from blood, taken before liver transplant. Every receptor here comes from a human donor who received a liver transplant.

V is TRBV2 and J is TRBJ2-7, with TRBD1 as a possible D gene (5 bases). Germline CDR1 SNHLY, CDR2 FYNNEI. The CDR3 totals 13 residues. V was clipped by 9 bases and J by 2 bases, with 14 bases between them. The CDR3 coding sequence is TGTGCCAGTACTTCCAGGGAACCCTACGAGCAGTACTTC. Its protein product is CASTSREPYEQYF.

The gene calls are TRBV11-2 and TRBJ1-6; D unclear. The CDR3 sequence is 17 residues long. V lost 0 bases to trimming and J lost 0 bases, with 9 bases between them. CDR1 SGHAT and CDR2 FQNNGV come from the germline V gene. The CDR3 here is CASSLDLRSSYNSPLHF. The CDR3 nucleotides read TGTGCCAGCAGCTTAGACTTGAGGAGCTCCTATAATTCACCCCTCCACTTT.

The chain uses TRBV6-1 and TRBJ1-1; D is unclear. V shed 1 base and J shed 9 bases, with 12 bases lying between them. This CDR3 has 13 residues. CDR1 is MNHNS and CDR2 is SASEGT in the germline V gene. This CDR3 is CASSEGSQDKAFF. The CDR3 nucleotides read TGTGCCAGCAGTGAAGGTAGTCAGGATAAAGCTTTCTTT.

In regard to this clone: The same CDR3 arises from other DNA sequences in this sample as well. CDR3 nucleotide sequence: TGTGCCAGCAGCTTAGGGGGGCGTCCTTACGAGCAGTACTTC. Translating it yields CASSLGGRPYEQYF. This chain uses TRBV11-3 with TRBJ2-7; D is perhaps TRBD1 (6 bases). The V end lost 1 base, the J end lost 4 bases, and 11 bases lay between the germline ends. Per the germline V gene, CDR1 is SGHNT and CDR2 is YENEEA. This CDR3 comprises 14 residues.

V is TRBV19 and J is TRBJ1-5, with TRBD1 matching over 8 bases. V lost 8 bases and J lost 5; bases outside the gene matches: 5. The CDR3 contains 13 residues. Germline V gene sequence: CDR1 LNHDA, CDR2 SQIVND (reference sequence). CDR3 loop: CASSPQGDQPQHF. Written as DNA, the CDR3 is TGTGCCAGTTCCCCACAGGGGGATCAGCCCCAGCATTTT. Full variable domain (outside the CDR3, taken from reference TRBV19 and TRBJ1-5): DGGITQSPKYLFRKEGQNVTLSCEQNLNHDAMYWYRQDPGQGLRLIYYSQIVNDFQKGDIAEGYSVSREKKESFPLTVTSAQKNPTAFYLCASSPQGDQPQHFGDGTRLSIL.

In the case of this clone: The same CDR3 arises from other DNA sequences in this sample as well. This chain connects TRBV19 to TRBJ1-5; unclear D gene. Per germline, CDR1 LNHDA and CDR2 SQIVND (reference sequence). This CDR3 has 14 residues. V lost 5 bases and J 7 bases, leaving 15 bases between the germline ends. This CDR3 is CASSPGGLGQPQHF. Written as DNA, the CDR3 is TGTGCCAGTAGTCCCGGAGGGCTGGGACAGCCCCAGCATTTT.

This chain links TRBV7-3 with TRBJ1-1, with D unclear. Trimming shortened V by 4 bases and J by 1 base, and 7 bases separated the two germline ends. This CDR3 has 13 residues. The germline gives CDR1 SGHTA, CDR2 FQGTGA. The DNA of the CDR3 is TGTGCCAGCAGCTCCCGCAGGAACACTGAAGCTTTCTTT. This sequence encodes CASSSRRNTEAFF.

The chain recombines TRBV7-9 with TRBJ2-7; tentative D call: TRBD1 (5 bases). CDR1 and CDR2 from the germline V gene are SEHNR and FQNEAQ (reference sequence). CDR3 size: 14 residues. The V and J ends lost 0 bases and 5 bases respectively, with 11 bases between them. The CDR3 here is CASSLAQGFNEQYF. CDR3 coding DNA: TGTGCCAGCAGCTTAGCGCAGGGTTTCAACGAGCAGTACTTC.

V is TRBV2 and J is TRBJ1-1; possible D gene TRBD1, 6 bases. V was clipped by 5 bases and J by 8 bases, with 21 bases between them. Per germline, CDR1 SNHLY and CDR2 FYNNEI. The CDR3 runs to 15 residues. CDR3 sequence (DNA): TGTGCCAGCAGTTTGGCCATACAGGGAAGAGGGGAAGCTTTCTTT. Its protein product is CASSLAIQGRGEAFF.

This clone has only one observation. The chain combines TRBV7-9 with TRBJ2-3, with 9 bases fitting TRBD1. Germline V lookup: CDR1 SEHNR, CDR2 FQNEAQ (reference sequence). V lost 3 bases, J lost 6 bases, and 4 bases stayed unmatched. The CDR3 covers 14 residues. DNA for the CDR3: TGTGCCAGCAGCTTGGGACAGGGTAGGGATACGCAGTATTTT. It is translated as CASSLGQGRDTQYF.

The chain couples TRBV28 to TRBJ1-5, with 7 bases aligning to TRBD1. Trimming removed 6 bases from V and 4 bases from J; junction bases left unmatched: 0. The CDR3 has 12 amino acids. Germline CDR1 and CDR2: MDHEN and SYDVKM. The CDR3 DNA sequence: TGTGCCAGCAGGACAGGGAATCAGCCCCAGCATTTT. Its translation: CASRTGNQPQHF.

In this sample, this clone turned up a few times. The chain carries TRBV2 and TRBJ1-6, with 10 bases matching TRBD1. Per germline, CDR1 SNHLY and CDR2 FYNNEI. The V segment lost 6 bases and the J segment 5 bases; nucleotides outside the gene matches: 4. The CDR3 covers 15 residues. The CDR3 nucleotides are TGTGCCAGCAGCCGTGGGACAGGGGATAATTCACCCCTCCACTTT. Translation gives CASSRGTGDNSPLHF.

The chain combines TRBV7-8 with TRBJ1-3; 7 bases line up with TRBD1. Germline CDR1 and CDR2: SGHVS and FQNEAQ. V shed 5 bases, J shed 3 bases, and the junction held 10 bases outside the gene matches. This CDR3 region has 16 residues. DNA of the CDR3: TGTGCCAGCAGCCCATCCCGAACAGGGGTTGGAAACACCATATATTTT. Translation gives CASSPSRTGVGNTIYF.

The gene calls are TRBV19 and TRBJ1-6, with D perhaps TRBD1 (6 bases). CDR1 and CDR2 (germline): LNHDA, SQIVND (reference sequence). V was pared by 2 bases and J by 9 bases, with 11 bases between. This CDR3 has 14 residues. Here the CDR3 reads CASSIMGAGSPLHF. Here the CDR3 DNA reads TGTGCCAGTAGTATAATGGGGGCCGGTTCACCCCTCCACTTT.

CDR3 DNA sequence: TGTGCCAGCAGCCTAGGTGGACTAGCGGGGGGACACACCGGGGAGCTGTTTTTT. Protein: CASSLGGLAGGHTGELFF. The chain joins TRBV5-6 to TRBJ2-2; 14 bases are shared with TRBD2. The CDR3 spans 18 residues. Germline V CDR1 and CDR2: SGHDT, YYEEEE. Unmatched junction bases numbered 8, after V lost 4 bases and J lost 3 bases.

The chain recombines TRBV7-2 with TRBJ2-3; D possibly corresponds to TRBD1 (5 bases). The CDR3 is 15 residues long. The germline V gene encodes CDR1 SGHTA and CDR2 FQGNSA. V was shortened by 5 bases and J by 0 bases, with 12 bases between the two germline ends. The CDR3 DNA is TGTGCCAGCAGCCCAGGACAACCTAGCACAGATACGCAGTATTTT. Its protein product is CASSPGQPSTDTQYF.

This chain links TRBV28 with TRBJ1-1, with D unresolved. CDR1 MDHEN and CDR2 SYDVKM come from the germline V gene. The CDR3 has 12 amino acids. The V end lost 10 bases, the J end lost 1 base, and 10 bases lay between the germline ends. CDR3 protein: CATTYKNTEAFF. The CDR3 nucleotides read TGTGCCACTACGTATAAGAACACTGAAGCTTTCTTT.

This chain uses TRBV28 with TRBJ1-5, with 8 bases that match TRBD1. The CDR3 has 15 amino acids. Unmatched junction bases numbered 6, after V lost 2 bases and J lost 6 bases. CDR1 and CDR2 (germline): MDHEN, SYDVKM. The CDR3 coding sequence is TGTGCCAGCAGTTTAAGTCAGGGGGCGGGTCAGCCCCAGCATTTT. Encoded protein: CASSLSQGAGQPQHF.

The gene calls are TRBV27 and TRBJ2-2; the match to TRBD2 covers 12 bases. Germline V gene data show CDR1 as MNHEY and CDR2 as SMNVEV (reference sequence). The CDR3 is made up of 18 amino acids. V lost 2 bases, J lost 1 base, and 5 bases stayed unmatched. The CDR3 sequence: CASSLPSGGAGNTGELFF. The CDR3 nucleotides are TGTGCCAGCAGTTTACCTAGCGGGGGGGCCGGGAACACCGGGGAGCTGTTTTTT.

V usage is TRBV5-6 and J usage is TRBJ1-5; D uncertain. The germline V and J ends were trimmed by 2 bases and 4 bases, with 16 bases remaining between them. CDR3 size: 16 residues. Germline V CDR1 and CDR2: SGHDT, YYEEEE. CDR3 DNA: TGTGCCAGCAGCTTTGATTCGGGGAGCGGGAATCAGCCCCAGCATTTT. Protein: CASSFDSGSGNQPQHF. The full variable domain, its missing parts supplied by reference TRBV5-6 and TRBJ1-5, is DAGVTQSPTHLIKTRGQQVTLRCSPKSGHDTVSWYQQALGQGPQFIFQYYEEEERQRGNFPDRFSGHQFPNYSSELNVNALLLGDSALYLCASSFDSGSGNQPQHFGDGTRLSIL.

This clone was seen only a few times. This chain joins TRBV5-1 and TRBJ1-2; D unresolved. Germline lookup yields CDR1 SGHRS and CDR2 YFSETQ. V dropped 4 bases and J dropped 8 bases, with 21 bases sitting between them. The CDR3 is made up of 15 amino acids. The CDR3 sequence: CASSLDRVEGQGYTF. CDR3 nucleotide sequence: TGCGCCAGCAGCCTAGACCGAGTCGAGGGCCAGGGCTACACCTTC.

CDR3 region: CASSPAGSGGAGTGELFF. Here the CDR3 DNA reads TGCGCCAGCAGCCCCGCTGGGAGCGGGGGGGCCGGCACCGGGGAGCTGTTTTTT. This chain uses TRBV5-1 with TRBJ2-2; 10 positions match TRBD2. Germline V lookup: CDR1 SGHRS, CDR2 YFSETQ. This CDR3 has 18 residues. Trimming removed 4 bases from V and 4 bases from J; junction bases left unmatched: 13. Full variable domain (rest looked up from reference TRBV5-1 and TRBJ2-2): KAGVTQTPRYLIKTRGQQVTLSCSPISGHRSVSWYQQTPGQGLQFLFEYFSETQRNKGNFPGRFSGRQFSNSRSEMNVSTLELGDSALYLCASSPAGSGGAGTGELFFGEGSRLTVL.

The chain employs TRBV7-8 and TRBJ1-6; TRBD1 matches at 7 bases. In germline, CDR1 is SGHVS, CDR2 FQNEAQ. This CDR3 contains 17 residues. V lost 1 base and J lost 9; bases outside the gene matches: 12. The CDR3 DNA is TGTGCCAGCAGCTTAGAGACCCCACAGGGGTTTGGTTCACCCCTCCACTTT. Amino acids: CASSLETPQGFGSPLHF.

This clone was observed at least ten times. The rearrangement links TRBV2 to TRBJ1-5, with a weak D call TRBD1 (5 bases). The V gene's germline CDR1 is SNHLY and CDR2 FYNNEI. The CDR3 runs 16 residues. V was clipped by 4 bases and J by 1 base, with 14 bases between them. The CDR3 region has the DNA TGTGCCAGCAGTGCCCAGGGAGGGCGCAGCAATCAGCCCCAGCATTTT. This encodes CASSAQGGRSNQPQHF.

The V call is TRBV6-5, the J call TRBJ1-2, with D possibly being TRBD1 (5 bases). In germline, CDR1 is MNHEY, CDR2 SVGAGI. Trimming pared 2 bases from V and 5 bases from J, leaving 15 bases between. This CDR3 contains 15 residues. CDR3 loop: CASSYEGRGRYGYTF. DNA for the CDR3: TGTGCCAGCAGTTACGAGGGTCGGGGGAGGTATGGCTACACCTTC.

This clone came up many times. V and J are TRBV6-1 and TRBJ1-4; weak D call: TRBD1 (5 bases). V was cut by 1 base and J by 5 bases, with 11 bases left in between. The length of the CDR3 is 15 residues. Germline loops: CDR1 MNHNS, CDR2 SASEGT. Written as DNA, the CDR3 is TGTGCCAGCAGTGAAGAAAGGGGCATAAATGAAAAACTGTTTTTT. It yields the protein CASSEERGINEKLFF.

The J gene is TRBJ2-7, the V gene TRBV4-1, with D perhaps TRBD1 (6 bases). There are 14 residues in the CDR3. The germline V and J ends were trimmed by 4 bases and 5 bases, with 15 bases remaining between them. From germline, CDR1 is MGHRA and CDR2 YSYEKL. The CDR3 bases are TGCGCCAGCAGCCGCGCCGGGACAAGTAACGAGCAGTACTTC. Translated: CASSRAGTSNEQYF.